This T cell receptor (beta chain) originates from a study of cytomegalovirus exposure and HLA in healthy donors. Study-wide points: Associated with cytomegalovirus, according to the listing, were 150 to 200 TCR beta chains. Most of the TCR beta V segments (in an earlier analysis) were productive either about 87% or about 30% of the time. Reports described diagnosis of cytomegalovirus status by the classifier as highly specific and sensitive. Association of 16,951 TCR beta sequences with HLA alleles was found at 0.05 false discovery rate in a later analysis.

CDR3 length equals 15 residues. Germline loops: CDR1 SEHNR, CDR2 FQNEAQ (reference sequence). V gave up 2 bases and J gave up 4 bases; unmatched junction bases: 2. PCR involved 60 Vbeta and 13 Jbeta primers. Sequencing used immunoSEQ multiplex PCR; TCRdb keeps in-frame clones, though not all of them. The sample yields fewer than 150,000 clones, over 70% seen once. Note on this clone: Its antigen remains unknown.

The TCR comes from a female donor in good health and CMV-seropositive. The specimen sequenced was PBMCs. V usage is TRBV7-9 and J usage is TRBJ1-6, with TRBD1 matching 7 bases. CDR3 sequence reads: CASSLSTGYNSPLHF. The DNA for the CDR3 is TGTGCCAGCAGCTTATCGACAGGGTATAATTCACCCCTCCACTTT.